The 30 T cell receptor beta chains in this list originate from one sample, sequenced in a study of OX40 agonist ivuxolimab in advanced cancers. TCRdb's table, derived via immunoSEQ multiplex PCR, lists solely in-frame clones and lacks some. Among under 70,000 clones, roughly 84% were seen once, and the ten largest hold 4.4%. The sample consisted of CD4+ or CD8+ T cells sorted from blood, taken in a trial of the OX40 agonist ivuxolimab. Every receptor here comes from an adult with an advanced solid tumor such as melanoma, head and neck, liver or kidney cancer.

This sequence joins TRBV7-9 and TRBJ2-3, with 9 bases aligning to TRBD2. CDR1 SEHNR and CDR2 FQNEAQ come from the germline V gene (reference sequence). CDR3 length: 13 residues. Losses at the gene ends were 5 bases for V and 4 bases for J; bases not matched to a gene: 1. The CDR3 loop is CASSAGGPDTQYF. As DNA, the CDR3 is TGTGCCAGCAGCGCGGGGGGGCCAGATACGCAGTATTTT.

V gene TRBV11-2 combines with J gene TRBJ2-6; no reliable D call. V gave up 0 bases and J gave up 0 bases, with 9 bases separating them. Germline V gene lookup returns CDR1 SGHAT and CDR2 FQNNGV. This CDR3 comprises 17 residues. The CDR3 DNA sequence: TGTGCCAGCAGCTTAGATAGTCGAGTCTCTGGGGCCAACGTCCTGACTTTC. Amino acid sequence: CASSLDSRVSGANVLTF.

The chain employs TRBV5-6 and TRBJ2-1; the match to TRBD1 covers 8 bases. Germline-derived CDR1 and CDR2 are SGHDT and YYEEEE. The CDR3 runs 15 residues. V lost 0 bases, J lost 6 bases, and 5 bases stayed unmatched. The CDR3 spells CASSLGGQGSNEQFF. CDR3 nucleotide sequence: TGTGCCAGCAGCTTGGGCGGACAGGGAAGCAATGAGCAGTTCTTC.

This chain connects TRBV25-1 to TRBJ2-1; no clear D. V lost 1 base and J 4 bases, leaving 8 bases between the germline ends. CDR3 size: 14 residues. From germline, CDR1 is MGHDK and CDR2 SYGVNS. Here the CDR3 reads CASSESPRYNEQFF. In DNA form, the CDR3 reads TGTGCCAGCAGTGAATCTCCCAGGTACAATGAGCAGTTCTTC.

CDR3 in amino acids: CASSQARRGQAFF. The CDR3 coding sequence is TGTGCCAGCAGCCAAGCTAGGAGGGGACAAGCTTTCTTT. This chain connects TRBV14 to TRBJ1-1, with a tentative D call TRBD1 (5 bases). Trimming stripped 1 base from V and 9 bases from J, with 12 bases between. The CDR3 runs to 13 residues. From germline, CDR1 is SGHDN and CDR2 FVKESK.

The DNA for the CDR3 is TGTGCCAGCAGCTTCGGACAAATGAACACTGAAGCTTTCTTT. It yields the protein CASSFGQMNTEAFF. This chain joins TRBV5-5 and TRBJ1-1; possible D gene TRBD1, 5 bases. Germline V lookup: CDR1 SGHKS, CDR2 YYEKEE (reference sequence). V lost 2 bases, J lost 0 bases, and 8 bases lay in between. CDR3 length equals 14 residues.

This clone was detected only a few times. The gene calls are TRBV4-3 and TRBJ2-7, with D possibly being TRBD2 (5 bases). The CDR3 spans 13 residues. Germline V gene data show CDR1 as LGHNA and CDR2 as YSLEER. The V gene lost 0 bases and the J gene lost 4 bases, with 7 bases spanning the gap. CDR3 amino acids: CASSQESGYEQYF. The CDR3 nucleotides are TGCGCCAGCAGCCAAGAGAGCGGTTACGAGCAGTACTTC.

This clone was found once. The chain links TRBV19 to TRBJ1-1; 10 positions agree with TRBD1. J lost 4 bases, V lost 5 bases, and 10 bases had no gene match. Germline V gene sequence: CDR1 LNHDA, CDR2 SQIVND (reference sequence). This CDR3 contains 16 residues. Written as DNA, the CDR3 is TGTGCCAGTAGTCCTCGAAGGGACAGGGGTGGCACTGAAGCTTTCTTT. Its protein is CASSPRRDRGGTEAFF.

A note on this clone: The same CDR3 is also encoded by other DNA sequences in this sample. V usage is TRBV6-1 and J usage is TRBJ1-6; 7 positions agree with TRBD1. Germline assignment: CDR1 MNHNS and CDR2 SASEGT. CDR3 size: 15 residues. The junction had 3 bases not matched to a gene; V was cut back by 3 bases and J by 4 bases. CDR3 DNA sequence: TGTGCCAGCAGTGAGCCGGGACAGTATAATTCACCCCTCCACTTT. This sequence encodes CASSEPGQYNSPLHF.

CDR3 amino acids: CASSHLQGSNTGELFF. CDR3 coding DNA: TGTGCCAGCAGTCACCTACAGGGTTCGAACACCGGGGAGCTGTTTTTT. The rearrangement links TRBV7-8 to TRBJ2-2; TRBD1 is a possible D gene (6 bases). The CDR3 extends over 16 amino acids. Germline lookup yields CDR1 SGHVS and CDR2 FQNEAQ. V was trimmed by 6 bases and J by 0 bases, leaving 14 bases between them. Full variable domain (remainder filled in from reference TRBV7-8 and TRBJ2-2): GAGVSQSPRYKVAKRGQDVALRCDPISGHVSLFWYQQALGQGPEFLTYFQNEAQLDKSGLPSDRFFAERPEGSVSTLKIQRTQQEDSAVYLCASSHLQGSNTGELFFGEGSRLTVL.

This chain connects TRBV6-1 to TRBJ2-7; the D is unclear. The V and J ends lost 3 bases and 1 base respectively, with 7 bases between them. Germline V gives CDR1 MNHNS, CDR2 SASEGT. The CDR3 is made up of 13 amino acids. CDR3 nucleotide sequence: TGTGCCAGCAGTGAGATTCGGTCCTACGAGCAGTACTTC. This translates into CASSEIRSYEQYF.

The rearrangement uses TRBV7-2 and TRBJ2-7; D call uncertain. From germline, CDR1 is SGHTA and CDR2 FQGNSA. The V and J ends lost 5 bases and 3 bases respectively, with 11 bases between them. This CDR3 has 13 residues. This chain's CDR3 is CASSPDGIYEQYF. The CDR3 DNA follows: TGTGCCAGCAGCCCGGACGGAATCTACGAGCAGTACTTC.

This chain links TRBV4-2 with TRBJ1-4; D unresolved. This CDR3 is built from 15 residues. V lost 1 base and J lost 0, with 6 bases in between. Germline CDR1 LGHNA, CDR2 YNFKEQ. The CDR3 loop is CASSQAGSTNEKLFF. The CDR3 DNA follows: TGTGCCAGCAGCCAAGCCGGCTCAACTAATGAAAAACTGTTTTTT.

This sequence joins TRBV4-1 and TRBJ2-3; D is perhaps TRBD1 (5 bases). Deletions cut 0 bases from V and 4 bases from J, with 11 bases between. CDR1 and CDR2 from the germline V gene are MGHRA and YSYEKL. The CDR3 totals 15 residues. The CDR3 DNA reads TGCGCCAGCAGCCAAGACGACAGCGTCGCAGATACGCAGTATTTT. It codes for CASSQDDSVADTQYF.

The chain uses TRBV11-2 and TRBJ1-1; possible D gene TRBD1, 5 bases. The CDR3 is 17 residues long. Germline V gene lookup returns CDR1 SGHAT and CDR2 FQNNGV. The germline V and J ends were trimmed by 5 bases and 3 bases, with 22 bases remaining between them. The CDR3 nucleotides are TGTGCCAGCAGCCCTTGGGGACCGGGGAGTATATACACTGAAGCTTTCTTT. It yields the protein CASSPWGPGSIYTEAFF.

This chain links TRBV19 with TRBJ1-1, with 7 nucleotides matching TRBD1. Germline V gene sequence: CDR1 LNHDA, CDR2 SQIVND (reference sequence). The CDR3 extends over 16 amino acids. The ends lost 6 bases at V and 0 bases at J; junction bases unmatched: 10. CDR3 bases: TGTGCCAGTAGCTGGGACAGAAAAAACATGAACACTGAAGCTTTCTTT. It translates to CASSWDRKNMNTEAFF.

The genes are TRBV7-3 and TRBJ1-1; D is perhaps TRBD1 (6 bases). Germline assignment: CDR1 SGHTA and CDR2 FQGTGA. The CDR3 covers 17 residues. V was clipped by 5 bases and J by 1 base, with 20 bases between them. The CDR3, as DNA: TGTGCCAGCAGCCTCGACAGGATCTCTGGGGGGAACACTGAAGCTTTCTTT. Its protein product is CASSLDRISGGNTEAFF.

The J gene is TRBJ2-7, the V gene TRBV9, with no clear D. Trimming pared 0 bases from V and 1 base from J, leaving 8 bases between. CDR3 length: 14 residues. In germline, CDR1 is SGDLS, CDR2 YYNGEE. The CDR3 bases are TGTGCCAGCAGCGTAGAGGTGCTATCCTACGAGCAGTACTTC. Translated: CASSVEVLSYEQYF. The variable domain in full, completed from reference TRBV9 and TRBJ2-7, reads DSGVTQTPKHLITATGQRVTLRCSPRSGDLSVYWYQQSLDQGLQFLIQYYNGEERAKGNILERFSAQQFPDLHSELNLSSLELGDSALYFCASSVEVLSYEQYFGPGTRLTVT.

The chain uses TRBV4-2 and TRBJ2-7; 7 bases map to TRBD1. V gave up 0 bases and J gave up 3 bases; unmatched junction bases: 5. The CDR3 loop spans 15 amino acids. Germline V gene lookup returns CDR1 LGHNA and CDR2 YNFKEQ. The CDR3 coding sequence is TGTGCCAGCAGCCAAGAGGACAGGCCCCACTACGAGCAGTACTTC. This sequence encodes CASSQEDRPHYEQYF.

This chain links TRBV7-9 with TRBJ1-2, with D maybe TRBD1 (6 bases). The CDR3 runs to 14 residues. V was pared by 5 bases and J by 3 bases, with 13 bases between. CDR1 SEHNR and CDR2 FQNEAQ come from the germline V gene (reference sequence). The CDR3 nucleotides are TGTGCCAGCAGCCTCATACAGGGATACTATGGCTACACCTTC. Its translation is CASSLIQGYYGYTF.

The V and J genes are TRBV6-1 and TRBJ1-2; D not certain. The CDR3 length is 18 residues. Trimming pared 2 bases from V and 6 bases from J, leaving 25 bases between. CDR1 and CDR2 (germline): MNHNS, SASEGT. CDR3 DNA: TGTGCCAGCAGTGAAAGGTCGATCGGGCCCCTGGGAGGTAATGGCTACACCTTC. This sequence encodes CASSERSIGPLGGNGYTF.

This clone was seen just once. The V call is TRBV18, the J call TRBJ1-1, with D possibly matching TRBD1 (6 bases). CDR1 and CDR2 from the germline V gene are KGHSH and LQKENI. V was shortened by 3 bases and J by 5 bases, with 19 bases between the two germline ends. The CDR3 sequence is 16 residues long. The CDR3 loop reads CASSPQGRGTGTEAFF. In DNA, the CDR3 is TGTGCCAGCTCACCCCAAGGTAGGGGGACGGGGACTGAAGCTTTCTTT.

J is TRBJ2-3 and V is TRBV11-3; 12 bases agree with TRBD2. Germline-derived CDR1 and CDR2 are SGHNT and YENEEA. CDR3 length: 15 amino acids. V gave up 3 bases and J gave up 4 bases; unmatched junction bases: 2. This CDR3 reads CASSLTSGGPDTQYF. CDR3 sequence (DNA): TGTGCCAGCAGCTTGACTAGCGGGGGTCCAGATACGCAGTATTTT.

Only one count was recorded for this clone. The CDR3 region has the DNA TGCAGCGTTTCCCTCGCGAACACCGGGGAGCTGTTTTTT. Residues: CSVSLANTGELFF. The chain recombines TRBV29-1 with TRBJ2-2; D not resolved. This CDR3 region has 13 residues. Germline CDR1 reads SQVTM; CDR2 reads ANQGSEA. Trimming shortened V by 5 bases and J by 0 bases, and 7 bases separated the two germline ends.

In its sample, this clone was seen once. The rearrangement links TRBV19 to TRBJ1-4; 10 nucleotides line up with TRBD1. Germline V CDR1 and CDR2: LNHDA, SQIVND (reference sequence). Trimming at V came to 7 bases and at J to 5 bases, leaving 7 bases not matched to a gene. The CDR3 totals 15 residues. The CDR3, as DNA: TGTGCCAGTAAAAGACAGGGGGCTTCGAATGAAAAACTGTTTTTT. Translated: CASKRQGASNEKLFF.

The CDR3 DNA sequence: TGTGCCAGCGGAGTACGGGGGGATAGCAATCAGCCCCAGCATTTT. Translation gives CASGVRGDSNQPQHF. This chain connects TRBV6-1 to TRBJ1-5; D is perhaps TRBD1 (5 bases). Germline assignment: CDR1 MNHNS and CDR2 SASEGT. V was cut by 8 bases and J by 0 bases, with 14 bases left in between. The CDR3 covers 15 residues.

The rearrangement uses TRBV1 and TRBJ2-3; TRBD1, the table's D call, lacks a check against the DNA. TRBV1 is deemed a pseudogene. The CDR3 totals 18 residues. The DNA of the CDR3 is TGCACCAGCAGCCACCCCCGGGTGGGGGCTATTAGCACAGATACGCAGTATTTT. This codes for CTSSHPRVGAISTDTQYF.

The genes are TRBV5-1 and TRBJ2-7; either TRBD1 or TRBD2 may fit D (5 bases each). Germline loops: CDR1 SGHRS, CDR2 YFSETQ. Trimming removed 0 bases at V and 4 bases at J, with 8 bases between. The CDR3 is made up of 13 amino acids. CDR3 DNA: TGCGCCAGCAGCTTGGGAGGGGTGTACGAGCAGTACTTC. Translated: CASSLGGVYEQYF.

CDR3 residues: CASSMGQGAQANYGYTF. The CDR3 coding sequence is TGTGCCAGCAGCATGGGACAGGGGGCTCAAGCTAACTATGGCTACACCTTC. The chain recombines TRBV5-6 with TRBJ1-2, with 12 bases lining up with TRBD1. V was clipped by 4 bases and J by 0 bases; unmatched bases: 7. Per germline, CDR1 SGHDT and CDR2 YYEEEE. This CDR3 is 17 amino acids long.

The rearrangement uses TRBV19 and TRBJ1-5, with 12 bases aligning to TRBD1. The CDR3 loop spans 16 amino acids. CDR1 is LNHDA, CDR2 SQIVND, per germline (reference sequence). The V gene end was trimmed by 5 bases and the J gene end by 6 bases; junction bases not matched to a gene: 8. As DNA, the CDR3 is TGTGCCAGTAGTCTCTCCGTGGGACAGGGGGCTCAGCCCCAGCATTTT. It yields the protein CASSLSVGQGAQPQHF.